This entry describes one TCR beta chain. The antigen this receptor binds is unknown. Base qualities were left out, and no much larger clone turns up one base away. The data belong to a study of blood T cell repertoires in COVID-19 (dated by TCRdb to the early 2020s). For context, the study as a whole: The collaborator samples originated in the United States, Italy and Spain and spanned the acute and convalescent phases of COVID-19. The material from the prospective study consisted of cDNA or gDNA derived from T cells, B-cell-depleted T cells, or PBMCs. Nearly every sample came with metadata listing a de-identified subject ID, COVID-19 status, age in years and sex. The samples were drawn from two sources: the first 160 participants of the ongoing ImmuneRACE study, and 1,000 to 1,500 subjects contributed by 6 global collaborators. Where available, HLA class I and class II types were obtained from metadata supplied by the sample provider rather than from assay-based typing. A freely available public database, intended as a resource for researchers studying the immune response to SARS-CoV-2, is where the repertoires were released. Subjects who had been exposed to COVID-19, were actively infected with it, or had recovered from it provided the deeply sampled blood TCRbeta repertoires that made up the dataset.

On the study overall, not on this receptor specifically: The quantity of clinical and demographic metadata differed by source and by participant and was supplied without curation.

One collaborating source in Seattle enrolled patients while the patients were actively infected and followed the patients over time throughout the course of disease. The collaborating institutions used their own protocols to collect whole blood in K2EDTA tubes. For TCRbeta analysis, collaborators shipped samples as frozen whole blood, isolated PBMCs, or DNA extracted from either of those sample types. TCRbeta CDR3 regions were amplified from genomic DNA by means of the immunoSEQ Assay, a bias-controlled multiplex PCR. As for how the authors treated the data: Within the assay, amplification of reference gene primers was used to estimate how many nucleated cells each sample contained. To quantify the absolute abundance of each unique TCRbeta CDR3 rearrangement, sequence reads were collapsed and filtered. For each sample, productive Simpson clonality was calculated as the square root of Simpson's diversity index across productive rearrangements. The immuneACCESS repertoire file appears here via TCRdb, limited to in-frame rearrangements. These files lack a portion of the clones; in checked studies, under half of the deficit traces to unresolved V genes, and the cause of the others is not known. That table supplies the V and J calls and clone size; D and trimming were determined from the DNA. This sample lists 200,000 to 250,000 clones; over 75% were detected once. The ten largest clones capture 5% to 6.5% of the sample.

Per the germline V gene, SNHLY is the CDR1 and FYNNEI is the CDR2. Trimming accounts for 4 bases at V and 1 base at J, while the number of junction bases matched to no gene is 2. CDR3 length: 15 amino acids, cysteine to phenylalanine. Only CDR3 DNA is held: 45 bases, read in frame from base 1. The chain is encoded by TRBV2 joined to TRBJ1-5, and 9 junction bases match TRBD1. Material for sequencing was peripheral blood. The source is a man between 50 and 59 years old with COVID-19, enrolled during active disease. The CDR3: CASSGDRASNQPQHF. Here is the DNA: TGTGCCAGCAGTGGGGACAGGGCGAGCAATCAGCCCCAGCATTTT.